The 20 T cell receptor beta chains listed next were all sequenced from one sample in a study of T-cell reconstitution after alpha-beta-depleted transplantation in children (TCRdb year 2016). Libraries were constructed by PCR. Instrument used: Illumina HiSeq 2500. TCR libraries were prepared with molecular barcoding, using unique molecular identifiers to normalize TCRbeta repertoire quantification. Using fastp trimming at Q25 and MiXCR clonotype assembly, TCRdb reanalyzed the public sequencing data and kept in-frame beta chains. Merged by CDR3 protein, the rows form single entries marked with the most common genes and DNA. The sample contains some 490,000 distinct CDR3 sequences, roughly an eighth of them found a single time. The ten largest clones capture around 6.1% of the sample. Source: PBMCs from the stem cell graft donor, taken from the stem cell graft. These receptor sequences come from a human donor who donated a stem cell graft to a child with combined immunodeficiency.

This clonotype was seen repeatedly, ten times or more. The chain is built from TRBV20-1 and TRBJ2-1; TRBD2 agrees at 12 bases. V lost 3 bases, J lost 4 bases, and 4 bases stayed unmatched. The CDR3 length is 15 residues. Germline assignment: CDR1 DFQATT and CDR2 SNEGSKA (reference sequence). CDR3 bases: TGCAGTGCTAGGCCTAGCGGGAGGGAATACAATGAGCAGTTCTTC. It codes for CSARPSGREYNEQFF.

The V and J genes are TRBV20-1 and TRBJ1-1; the D gene is possibly TRBD1 (5 bases). The CDR3 runs 15 residues. The germline V gene has CDR1 DFQATT and CDR2 SNEGSKA (reference sequence). In nucleotides, the CDR3 is TGCAGAGGAGCGAGGGGTTTAGGGATGAACACTGAAGCTTTCTTT. As protein: CRGARGLGMNTEAFF.

This clonotype appeared a few times. This chain links TRBV12-3 or TRBV12-4 with TRBJ2-1; 8 bases are a match to TRBD2. The CDR3 loop spans 15 amino acids. V was pared by 7 bases and J by 3 bases, with 8 bases of the junction left unmatched. The CDR3 reads CASTRREGFYNEQFF. The CDR3 DNA reads TGTGCCAGCACCCGCCGGGAGGGCTTCTACAATGAGCAGTTCTTC.

The J gene is TRBJ2-4, the V gene TRBV4-3; D unclear. CDR3 length: 14 amino acids. V was shortened by 1 base and J by 3 bases, with 7 bases between the two germline ends. From germline, CDR1 is LGHNA and CDR2 YSLEER. The CDR3 coding sequence is TGCGCCAGCAGCCAAGTTGCCAGCAAAAACATTCAGTACTTC. Its protein product is CASSQVASKNIQYF.

The chain combines TRBV27 with TRBJ2-1; 14 bases map to TRBD2. This CDR3 contains 19 residues. Germline trimming cut 0 bases from V and 7 bases from J; bases unmatched to any gene: 11. Germline CDR1 MNHEY, CDR2 SMNVEV (reference sequence). The DNA for the CDR3 is TGTGCCAGCAGTTTATCAGGGACTAGCGGGAGAAACGGGGGTAATGAGCAGTTCTTC. Residues: CASSLSGTSGRNGGNEQFF.

This clonotype has just a few counts. The chain combines TRBV20-1 with TRBJ2-3, with TRBD2 matching over 7 bases. After removal of 8 bases from V and 2 bases from J, the junction contained 10 bases not matched to a gene. The CDR3 totals 14 residues. Germline lookup yields CDR1 DFQATT and CDR2 SNEGSKA (reference sequence). CDR3 bases: TGCAGTCCCCTGGGGGGGGTGAACACAGATACGCAGTATTTT. Protein product: CSPLGGVNTDTQYF.

This clonotype occurred many times. The J gene is TRBJ1-3, the V gene TRBV7-6; D uncertain. Trimming removed 5 bases at V and 0 bases at J, with 17 bases between. This CDR3 has 17 amino acids. Per the germline V gene, CDR1 is SGHVS and CDR2 is FNYEAQ. In DNA form, the CDR3 reads TGTGCCAGCAGCCAGGTGGAAGCAGGCCGCTCTGGAAACACCATATATTTT. Translation gives CASSQVEAGRSGNTIYF. Full variable domain (remainder filled in from reference TRBV7-6 and TRBJ1-3): GAGVSQSPRYKVTKRGQDVALRCDPISGHVSLYWYRQALGQGPEFLTYFNYEAQQDKSGLPNDRFSAERPEGSISTLTIQRTEQRDSAMYRCASSQVEAGRSGNTIYFGEGSWLTVV.

The chain recombines TRBV15 with TRBJ2-1; no firm D call. The length of the CDR3 is 12 residues. Trimming stripped 8 bases from V and 9 bases from J, with 14 bases between. CDR1 and CDR2 (germline): LNHNV, YYDKDF (reference sequence). The chain's CDR3 is CATSFSRVEQFF. The CDR3 region has the DNA TGTGCCACCTCCTTCTCCCGGGTTGAGCAGTTCTTC. The full variable domain, completed using reference TRBV15 and TRBJ2-1, is DAMVIQNPRYQVTQFGKPVTLSCSQTLNHNVMYWYQQKSSQAPKLLFHYYDKDFNNEADTPDNFQSRRPNTSFCFLDIRSPGLGDTAMYLCATSFSRVEQFFGPGTRLTVL.

V usage is TRBV5-6 and J usage is TRBJ2-1, with D possibly TRBD1 on 5 matching bases. Trimming cost V 8 bases and J 15 bases, with 24 bases left between them. CDR1 is SGHDT, CDR2 YYEEEE, per germline. This CDR3 comprises 13 residues. CDR3 nucleotides: TGTGCCAGGAGCCCCGGGCTCCTCGCTCAGGGGTTCTTC. Translation gives CARSPGLLAQGFF. Combining the CDR3 with reference TRBV5-6 and TRBJ2-1 gives the whole variable domain DAGVTQSPTHLIKTRGQQVTLRCSPKSGHDTVSWYQQALGQGPQFIFQYYEEEERQRGNFPDRFSGHQFPNYSSELNVNALLLGDSALYLCARSPGLLAQGFFGPGTRLTVL.

CDR3 sequence (DNA): TGTGCCAGCTCACACGCCGGGGGGGCTAGCACAGATACGCAGTATTTT. Translating it yields CASSHAGGASTDTQYF. This chain uses TRBV18 with TRBJ2-3; 8 bases line up with TRBD2. Germline V CDR1 and CDR2: KGHSH, LQKENI. There are 16 residues in the CDR3. The V gene end was trimmed by 4 bases and the J gene end by 0 bases; junction bases not matched to a gene: 6.

This clonotype was observed a few times. The rearrangement links TRBV5-1 to TRBJ1-2; 9 bases line up with TRBD1. V lost 4 bases and J lost 4; bases outside the gene matches: 11. This CDR3 has 16 amino acids. Germline values: CDR1 SGHRS, CDR2 YFSETQ. CDR3 sequence reads: CASSLLQGASFYGYTF. As DNA, the CDR3 is TGCGCCAGCAGCCTCTTACAGGGGGCCAGCTTCTATGGCTACACCTTC.

This clonotype was picked up many times. This chain links TRBV27 with TRBJ2-5; 7 bases align to TRBD2. Germline V lookup: CDR1 MNHEY, CDR2 SMNVEV (reference sequence). V lost 6 bases to trimming and J lost 1 base; unmatched junction nucleotides: 8. This CDR3 comprises 15 residues. The CDR3 region has the DNA TGTGCCAGCAGCCTTATAGCGGGTCTCCAAGAGACCCAGTACTTC. This sequence encodes CASSLIAGLQETQYF.

The CDR3: CASSVGTSGANVLTF. In nucleotides, the CDR3 is TGTGCCAGCAGCGTAGGTACCTCTGGGGCCAACGTCCTGACTTTC. This chain uses TRBV9 with TRBJ2-6; the D is unclear. Germline V gene data show CDR1 as SGDLS and CDR2 as YYNGEE. Trimming stripped 0 bases from V and 0 bases from J, with 4 bases between. The CDR3 runs 15 residues.

V gene TRBV27 combines with J gene TRBJ2-7; TRBD1 matches 8 bases. V trimming: 5 bases; J trimming: 2 bases; junction bases outside the gene matches: 14. The CDR3 is made up of 17 amino acids. CDR1 and CDR2 (germline): MNHEY, SMNVEV (reference sequence). The CDR3 DNA follows: TGTGCCAGCAGTAAAGGGGGCAGGGGGCTACCTACCTACGAGCAGTACTTC. Its protein is CASSKGGRGLPTYEQYF.

The V and J genes are TRBV14 and TRBJ2-2; 11 bases are shared with TRBD2. The V gene end was trimmed by 2 bases and the J gene end by 0 bases; junction bases not matched to a gene: 14. The CDR3 totals 21 residues. Per germline, CDR1 SGHDN and CDR2 FVKESK. In DNA, the CDR3 is TGTGCCAGCAGCCAAAATTCCCCACTAGCGGGGGTCCGATCGAACACCGGGGAGCTGTTTTTT. Protein sequence: CASSQNSPLAGVRSNTGELFF.

The rearrangement uses TRBV6-5 and TRBJ1-3; D is possibly TRBD1 (6 bases). The CDR3 runs to 16 residues. Germline V gene sequence: CDR1 MNHEY, CDR2 SVGAGI. Trimming pared 2 bases from V and 2 bases from J, leaving 13 bases between. The CDR3 DNA reads as TGTGCCAGCAGTTACGCAGGGGATGGAGCTGGAAACACCATATATTTT. Its protein product is CASSYAGDGAGNTIYF.

The chain has TRBV3-1 and TRBJ2-1; D perhaps matches TRBD1 (8 bases). Trimming cost V 5 bases and J 9 bases, with 20 bases left between them. Germline-derived CDR1 and CDR2 are LGHDT and YNNKEL (reference sequence). CDR3 length: 15 residues. The CDR3 region has the DNA TGTGCCAGCAGCTTCAGCGGGACAGGAGGTGTTGAGCAGTTCTTC. Residues: CASSFSGTGGVEQFF.

The table lists this clonotype with many counts. The chain is built from TRBV4-3 and TRBJ2-5; TRBD1 agrees at 8 bases. CDR1 is LGHNA, CDR2 YSLEER, per germline. CDR3 size: 15 residues. J gave up 7 bases and V 4 bases, and 11 bases lay outside the gene matches. For the CDR3, the DNA is TGCGCCAGCAGCCCCGGACAGGGACGAAGTGGGACCCAGTACTTC. Translating gives CASSPGQGRSGTQYF.

V is TRBV12-3 or TRBV12-4 and J is TRBJ2-7, with D perhaps being TRBD1 or TRBD2 (7 bases each). V dropped 7 bases and J dropped 0 bases, with 13 bases sitting between them. This CDR3 is 14 amino acids long. CDR3 sequence: CASTRGGTSYEQYF. DNA for the CDR3: TGTGCCAGCACCAGGGGGGGGACCTCCTACGAGCAGTACTTC.

The chain links TRBV6-5 to TRBJ2-1, with a possible D match to TRBD1 (5 bases). The ends were cut back, 2 bases at V and 8 bases at J, with 16 bases in the middle. This CDR3 is built from 15 residues. Germline CDR1 and CDR2: MNHEY and SVGAGI. The CDR3 here is CASSYDSPGFHEQFF. As DNA, the CDR3 is TGTGCCAGCAGTTACGACTCTCCAGGGTTTCATGAGCAGTTCTTC.